The sequence of this T cell receptor beta chain was determined in a study of blood T cell repertoires in COVID-19. For the study at large: Researchers got acute and convalescent COVID-19 samples from the United States, Italy and Spain.

The CDR3 covers 15 residues. Trimming cost V 6 bases and J 8 bases; bases outside gene matches: 9. Germline V gene sequence: CDR1 MNHNY, CDR2 SVGAGI (reference sequence). Per the original data handling: Estimates of nucleated cell counts were drawn from the amplification of reference gene primers. The assay was immunoSEQ multiplex PCR, and TCRdb's table has in-frame clones only and misses some. V, J and clone size reflect that table, while D and trimming were determined from the DNA. The table has fewer than 350,000 clones, 81% seen once; the top ten hold over 2.5%. The chain uses TRBV6-6 and TRBJ1-4, with 10 positions matching TRBD1. The sequenced sample consisted of peripheral blood. This receptor was taken from an older woman with active or convalescent COVID-19. The CDR3 protein is CASRPSLDRGEKLFF. CDR3 coding DNA: TGTGCCAGCAGACCCTCTCTGGACAGGGGGGAAAAACTGTTTTTT.